These 5 T cell receptor beta chains were all obtained from the same sample, sequenced in a study of blood T cell repertoires in COVID-19. Assay used: immunoSEQ multiplex PCR; TCRdb lists only in-frame clones, some missing. The sample shows roughly 130,000 clones, around nine tenths of them seen only once. The sequencing sample was made of PBMCs or T cells enriched from blood (not recorded which). These receptor sequences come from a woman between 45 and 65 years old who had recovered from COVID-19.

The chain recombines TRBV11-3 with TRBJ2-3, with 7 bases that match TRBD2. The CDR3 has 14 amino acids. Germline V CDR1 and CDR2: SGHNT, YENEEA. Losses at the gene ends were 3 bases for V and 4 bases for J; bases not matched to a gene: 4. The CDR3 coding sequence is TGTGCCAGCAGCTTTGGGGGGGAATCAGATACGCAGTATTTT. Amino acid sequence: CASSFGGESDTQYF.

Only one count was recorded for this clone. The chain has TRBV4-3 and TRBJ1-2; 11 bases map to TRBD1. The length of the CDR3 is 17 residues. Germline lookup yields CDR1 LGHNA and CDR2 YSLEER. V lost 3 bases, J lost 8 bases, and 14 bases stayed unmatched. CDR3: CASSHSDRGRWVEGYTF. The CDR3 DNA sequence: TGCGCCAGCAGCCATTCGGACAGGGGGCGTTGGGTCGAGGGCTACACCTTC.

The chain recombines TRBV25-1 with TRBJ2-7; 7 positions match TRBD1. The germline gives CDR1 MGHDK, CDR2 SYGVNS. CDR3 size: 14 residues. V was clipped by 7 bases and J by 3 bases; unmatched bases: 9. The CDR3 DNA reads as TGTGCCAGCAAAAACGACAGGGACGACTACGAGCAGTACTTC. Amino acid sequence: CASKNDRDDYEQYF.

This clone has a single count. This chain links TRBV5-4 with TRBJ1-5, with D unresolved. Trimming cost V 3 bases and J 2 bases, with 6 bases left between them. Looked up from germline, CDR1 is SGHNT and CDR2 is YYREEE (reference sequence). This CDR3 has 13 amino acids. CDR3 in amino acids: CASSYYGNQPQHF. The CDR3 bases are TGTGCCAGCAGCTACTACGGCAATCAGCCCCAGCATTTT.

This clone was recorded once. The V call is TRBV9, the J call TRBJ2-1; D unclear. The V end was cut by 0 bases, the J end by 10 bases, with 11 bases between. This CDR3 is built from 13 residues. Germline V lookup: CDR1 SGDLS, CDR2 YYNGEE. Here the CDR3 reads CASSVVLVGEQFF. CDR3 bases: TGTGCCAGCAGCGTAGTGTTAGTCGGGGAGCAGTTCTTC.